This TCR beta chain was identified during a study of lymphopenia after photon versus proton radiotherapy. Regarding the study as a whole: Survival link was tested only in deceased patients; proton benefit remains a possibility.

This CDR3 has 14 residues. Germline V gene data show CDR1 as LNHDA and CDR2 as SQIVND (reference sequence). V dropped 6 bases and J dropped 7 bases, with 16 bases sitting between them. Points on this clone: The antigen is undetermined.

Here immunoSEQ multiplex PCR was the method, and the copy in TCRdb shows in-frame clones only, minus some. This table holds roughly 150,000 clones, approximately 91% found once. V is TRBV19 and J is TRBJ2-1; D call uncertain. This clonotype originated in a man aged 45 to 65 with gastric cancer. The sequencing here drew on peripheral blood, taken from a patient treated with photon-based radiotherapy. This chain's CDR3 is CASSDPGPRNEQFF. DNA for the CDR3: TGTGCCAGTAGCGACCCGGGCCCGCGGAATGAGCAGTTCTTC. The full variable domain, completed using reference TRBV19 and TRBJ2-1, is DGGITQSPKYLFRKEGQNVTLSCEQNLNHDAMYWYRQDPGQGLRLIYYSQIVNDFQKGDIAEGYSVSREKKESFPLTVTSAQKNPTAFYLCASSDPGPRNEQFFGPGTRLTVL.